Each of the 8 T cell receptor beta chains below was sequenced from the same sample in a study of CD8 T cells in Susac syndrome. Reverse transcription of roughly 0.45 to 1 ug RNA was performed with random hexamers. TCRdb re-analysed the immunoSEQ multiplex PCR reads in MiXCR, keeping a single row per CDR3 protein. The sample has under 95,000 distinct CDR3 sequences, 95% seen once. Sequencing input: CD8+ T cells from PBMCs. These receptors were taken from a human donor with Susac syndrome.

The CDR3 spells CASSLGTGPKAQYF. As DNA, the CDR3 is TGTGCCAGCAGCTTGGGTACAGGCCCAAAGGCCCAGTACTTC. The chain uses TRBV5-6 and TRBJ2-5, with D perhaps matching TRBD1 (5 bases). The CDR3 consists of 14 residues. V lost 0 bases, J lost 9 bases, and 15 bases lay in between. Germline CDR1 and CDR2: SGHDT and YYEEEE.

This chain joins TRBV20-1 and TRBJ2-7; maybe TRBD1 (6 bases). V was trimmed by 5 bases and J by 0 bases, leaving 8 bases between them. The CDR3 has 12 residues. Per germline, CDR1 DFQATT and CDR2 SNEGSKA (reference sequence). The CDR3 is CSARDTSYEQYF. CDR3 nucleotides: TGCAGTGCTCGGGACACCTCCTACGAGCAGTACTTC.

The V call is TRBV29-1, the J call TRBJ2-1; possibly TRBD1 for D (6 bases). The CDR3 covers 12 residues. V shed 4 bases and J shed 8 bases, with 12 bases lying between them. Germline loops: CDR1 SQVTM, CDR2 ANQGSEA. The CDR3 spells CSVAATGHEQFF. For the CDR3, the DNA is TGCAGCGTTGCCGCGACAGGACATGAGCAGTTCTTC.

The V call is TRBV5-1, the J call TRBJ2-7, with D unresolved. There are 12 residues in the CDR3. The V gene lost 0 bases and the J gene lost 5 bases, with 6 bases spanning the gap. Germline loops: CDR1 SGHRS, CDR2 YFSETQ. The CDR3 region is CASSLGKDEQYF. Written as DNA, the CDR3 is TGCGCCAGCAGCTTGGGGAAAGACGAGCAGTACTTC.

V usage is TRBV6-5 and J usage is TRBJ2-5, with TRBD2 matching 10 bases. Germline loops: CDR1 MNHEY, CDR2 SVGAGI. This CDR3 has 13 amino acids. Trimming cost V 8 bases and J 5 bases; bases outside gene matches: 5. CDR3 in amino acids: CASGAGGWETQYF. DNA of the CDR3: TGTGCCAGCGGAGCGGGAGGGTGGGAGACCCAGTACTTC.

This clonotype was recorded only once. The chain recombines TRBV20-1 with TRBJ2-4; a possible D gene is TRBD1 (6 bases). The CDR3 has 15 amino acids. The germline V gene encodes CDR1 DFQATT and CDR2 SNEGSKA (reference sequence). With 6 bases removed from V and 5 bases from J, the gap between germline ends came to 20 bases. The CDR3 is CSASDDRDNENIQYF. CDR3 bases: TGCAGTGCCAGCGATGACCGGGACAACGAAAACATTCAGTACTTC.

This clonotype was picked up one time. J is TRBJ2-1 and V is TRBV7-9; no reliable D call. V lost 0 bases, J lost 5 bases, and 17 bases lay in between. The CDR3 length is 17 residues. The germline V gene has CDR1 SEHNR and CDR2 FQNEAQ (reference sequence). CDR3: CASSLAPGIQSDNEQFF. The CDR3 bases are TGTGCCAGCAGCTTAGCTCCTGGGATACAGTCCGACAATGAGCAGTTCTTC.

J is TRBJ2-7 and V is TRBV4-1; D gene unclear. Trimming removed 4 bases at V and 2 bases at J, with 9 bases between. Germline CDR1 and CDR2: MGHRA and YSYEKL. The CDR3 has 13 residues. The CDR3 is CASSRTPPYEQYF. The DNA for the CDR3 is TGCGCCAGCAGCCGTACCCCCCCCTACGAGCAGTACTTC.